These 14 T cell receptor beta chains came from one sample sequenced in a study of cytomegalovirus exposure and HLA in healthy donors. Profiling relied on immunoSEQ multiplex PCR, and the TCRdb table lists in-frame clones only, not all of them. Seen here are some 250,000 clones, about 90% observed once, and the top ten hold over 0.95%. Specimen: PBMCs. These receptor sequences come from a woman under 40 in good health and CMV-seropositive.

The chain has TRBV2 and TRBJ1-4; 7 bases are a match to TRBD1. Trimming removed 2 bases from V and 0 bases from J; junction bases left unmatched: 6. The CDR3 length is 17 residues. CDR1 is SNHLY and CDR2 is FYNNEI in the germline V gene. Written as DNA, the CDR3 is TGTGCCAGCAGTGAATCGGGGACAGATGCAACTAATGAAAAACTGTTTTTT. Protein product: CASSESGTDATNEKLFF. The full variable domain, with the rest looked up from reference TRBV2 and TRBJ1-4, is EPEVTQTPSHQVTQMGQEVILRCVPISNHLYFYWYRQILGQKVEFLVSFYNNEISEKSEIFDDQFSVERPDGSNFTLKIRSTKLEDSAMYFCASSESGTDATNEKLFFGSGTQLSVL.

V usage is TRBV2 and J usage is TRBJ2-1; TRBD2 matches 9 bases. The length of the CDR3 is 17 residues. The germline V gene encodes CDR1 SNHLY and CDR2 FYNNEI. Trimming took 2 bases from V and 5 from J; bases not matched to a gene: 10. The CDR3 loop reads CASSELTAGGSDNEQFF. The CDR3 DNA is TGTGCCAGCAGTGAATTGACGGCGGGAGGGTCGGACAATGAGCAGTTCTTC.

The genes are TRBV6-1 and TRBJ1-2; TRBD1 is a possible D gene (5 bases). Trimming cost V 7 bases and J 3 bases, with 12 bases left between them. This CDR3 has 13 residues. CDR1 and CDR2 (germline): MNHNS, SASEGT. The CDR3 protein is CASTPTAYYGYTF. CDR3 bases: TGTGCCAGCACCCCGACAGCCTACTATGGCTACACCTTC.

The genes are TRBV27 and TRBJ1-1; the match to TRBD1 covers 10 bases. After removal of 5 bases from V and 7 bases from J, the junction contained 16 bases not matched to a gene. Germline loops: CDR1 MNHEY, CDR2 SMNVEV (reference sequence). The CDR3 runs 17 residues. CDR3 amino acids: CASSRRPGTGDFGEAFF. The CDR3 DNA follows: TGTGCCAGCAGTCGACGCCCTGGGACAGGGGATTTTGGTGAAGCTTTCTTT.

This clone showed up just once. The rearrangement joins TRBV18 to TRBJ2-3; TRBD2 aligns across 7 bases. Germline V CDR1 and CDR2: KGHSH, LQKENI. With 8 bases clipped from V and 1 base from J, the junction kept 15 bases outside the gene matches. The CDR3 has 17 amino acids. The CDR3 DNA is TGTGCCAGCACCCGCCCCCAGGGCGGGGGACGCACAGATACGCAGTATTTT. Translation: CASTRPQGGGRTDTQYF.

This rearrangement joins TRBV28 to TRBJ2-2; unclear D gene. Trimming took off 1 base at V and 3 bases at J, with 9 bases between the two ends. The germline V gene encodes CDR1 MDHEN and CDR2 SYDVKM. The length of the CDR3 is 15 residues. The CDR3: CASSLLSRDTGELFF. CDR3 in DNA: TGTGCCAGCAGTTTATTGTCCCGGGACACCGGGGAGCTGTTTTTT.

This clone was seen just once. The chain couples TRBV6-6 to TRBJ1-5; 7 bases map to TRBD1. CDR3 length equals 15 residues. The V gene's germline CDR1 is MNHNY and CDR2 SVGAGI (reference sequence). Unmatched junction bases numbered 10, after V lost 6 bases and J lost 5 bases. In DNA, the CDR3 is TGTGCCAGCAGAACAGAAGGACAGGCTTATCAGCCCCAGCATTTT. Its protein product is CASRTEGQAYQPQHF.

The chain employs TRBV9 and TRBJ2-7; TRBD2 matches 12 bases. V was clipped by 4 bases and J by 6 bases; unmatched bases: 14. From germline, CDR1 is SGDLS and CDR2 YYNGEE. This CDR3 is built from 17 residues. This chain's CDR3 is CASSTPGLAGGRSEQYF. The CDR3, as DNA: TGTGCCAGCAGCACCCCGGGACTAGCGGGCGGGAGGAGCGAGCAGTACTTC.

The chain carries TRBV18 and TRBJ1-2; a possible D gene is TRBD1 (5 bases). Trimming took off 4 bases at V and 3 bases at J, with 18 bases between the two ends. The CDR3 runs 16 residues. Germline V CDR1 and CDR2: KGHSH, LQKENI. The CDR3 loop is CASSRGSGDQDYGYTF. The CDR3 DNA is TGTGCCAGCTCACGGGGGTCGGGAGACCAGGACTATGGCTACACCTTC.

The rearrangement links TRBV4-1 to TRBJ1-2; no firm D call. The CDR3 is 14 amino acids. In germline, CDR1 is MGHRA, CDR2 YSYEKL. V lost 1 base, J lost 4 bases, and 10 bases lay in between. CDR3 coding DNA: TGCGCCAGCAGCCAAGTTGAGGGTATCTATGGCTACACCTTC. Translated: CASSQVEGIYGYTF.

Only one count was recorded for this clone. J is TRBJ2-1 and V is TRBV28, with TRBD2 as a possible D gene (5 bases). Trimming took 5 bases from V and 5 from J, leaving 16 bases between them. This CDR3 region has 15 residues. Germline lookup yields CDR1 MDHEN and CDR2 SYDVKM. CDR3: CASSRVALSNNEQFF. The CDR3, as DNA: TGTGCCAGCAGTAGGGTAGCGTTGTCGAACAATGAGCAGTTCTTC.

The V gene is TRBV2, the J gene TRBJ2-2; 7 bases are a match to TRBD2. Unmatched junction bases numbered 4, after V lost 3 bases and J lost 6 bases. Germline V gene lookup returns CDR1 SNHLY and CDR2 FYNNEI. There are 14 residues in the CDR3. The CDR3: CASSEGGVSGELFF. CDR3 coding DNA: TGTGCCAGCAGTGAGGGAGGGGTTTCCGGGGAGCTGTTTTTT.

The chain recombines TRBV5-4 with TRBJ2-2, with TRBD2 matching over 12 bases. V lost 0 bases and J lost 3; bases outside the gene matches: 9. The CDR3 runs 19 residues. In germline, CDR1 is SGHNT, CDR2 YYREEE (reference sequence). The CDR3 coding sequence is TGTGCCAGCAGCTTGGAAACTAGCGGGAGGATTAGTGACACCGGGGAGCTGTTTTTT. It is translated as CASSLETSGRISDTGELFF.

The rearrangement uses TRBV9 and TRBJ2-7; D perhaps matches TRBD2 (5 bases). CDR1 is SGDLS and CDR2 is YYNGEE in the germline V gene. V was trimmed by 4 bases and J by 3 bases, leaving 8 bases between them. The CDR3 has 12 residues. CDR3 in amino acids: CASSNEGYEQYF. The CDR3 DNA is TGTGCCAGCAGCAACGAGGGCTACGAGCAGTACTTC.